The present T cell receptor beta chain was sequenced within a study of shared clonotypes between healthy human individuals. Details on this clone: The antigen is not known.

Germline loops: CDR1 ENHRY, CDR2 SYGVKD. V lost 0 bases to trimming and J lost 4 bases, with 9 bases between them. The CDR3 consists of 14 residues. General observations from the study: Donor scarcity curtailed the genetic and exposure-history diversity represented herein.

The authors ran the assay at deep level. Template for every sorted-subset replicate PCR totaled about 0.2 ug DNA, 25,000 to 35,000 T cell genomes. Method: immunoSEQ multiplex PCR; TCRdb's copy keeps in-frame clones and lacks some. The sample contains about 1.1 million clones, about 72% of which appear only once. Donors comprised only Caucasian adults living in Nashville, Tennessee. Material: memory CD4+ T cells from PBMCs. Documented subset: CD45RA-negative fraction. The TCR was taken from a man aged 18 to 35 in good health. Some clones in this sample may be carry-over from other donors' samples. This sequence joins TRBV10-3 and TRBJ1-1, with D tentatively TRBD1 (5 bases). This chain's CDR3 is CAISESRGATEAFF. CDR3 coding DNA: TGTGCCATCAGTGAGTCAAGGGGAGCCACTGAAGCTTTCTTT.